The 12 T cell receptor beta chains given below trace back to one sample, sequenced in a study of T-cell reconstitution after alpha-beta-depleted transplantation in children. The authors prepared the TCRbeta library with unique molecular identifiers. TCRdb re-analysed the PCR reads in MiXCR, keeping a single row per CDR3 protein. The sample has some 200,000 distinct CDR3 sequences, about 14% seen once. The sequences come from PBMCs from the stem cell graft donor, collected from the stem cell graft. The source is a human donor who donated a stem cell graft to a child with acute lymphoblastic leukemia.

The rearrangement uses TRBV12-3 or TRBV12-4 and TRBJ2-1; 14 nucleotides agree with TRBD2. V shed 6 bases, J shed 9 bases, and the junction held 7 bases outside the gene matches. The CDR3 is 15 amino acids. The CDR3, as DNA: TGTGCCAGCAGGGAGACTAGCGGGAGGGAGGCTGAGCAGTTCTTC. Its protein product is CASRETSGREAEQFF.

This clonotype was picked up many times. The chain combines TRBV9 with TRBJ2-7; TRBD2 matches 8 bases. Trimming cost V 0 bases and J 1 base; bases outside gene matches: 6. Germline CDR1 SGDLS, CDR2 YYNGEE. This CDR3 comprises 16 residues. The CDR3 reads CASSVVGSGTSYEQYF. The CDR3 DNA reads TGTGCCAGCAGCGTAGTAGGTAGCGGGACGTCCTACGAGCAGTACTTC.

This clonotype occurred many times. The chain uses TRBV5-1 and TRBJ2-3; 8 nucleotides match TRBD2. After removal of 2 bases from V and 6 bases from J, the junction contained 5 bases not matched to a gene. Germline CDR1 is SGHRS and CDR2 is YFSETQ. CDR3 length: 14 amino acids. CDR3 residues: CASSLGGRPDTQYF. Here the CDR3 DNA reads TGCGCCAGCAGCTTAGGCGGGAGGCCGGATACGCAGTATTTT.

This clonotype came up a few times. The genes are TRBV5-1 and TRBJ1-1; no reliable D call. Trimming took 6 bases from V and 4 from J, leaving 13 bases between them. The CDR3 extends over 13 amino acids. CDR1 is SGHRS and CDR2 is YFSETQ in the germline V gene. The CDR3 reads CASKSGWSTEAFF. CDR3 nucleotide sequence: TGCGCCAGCAAGTCCGGTTGGAGCACTGAAGCTTTCTTT.

This rearrangement joins TRBV12-3 or TRBV12-4 to TRBJ1-2, with D uncertain. The V end lost 4 bases, the J end lost 4 bases, and 10 bases lay between the germline ends. This CDR3 comprises 13 residues. The CDR3 nucleotides read TGTGCCAGCAGTTCAGCTAGGGCCTATGGCTACACCTTC. As protein: CASSSARAYGYTF.

This clonotype was counted ten times or more. The chain joins TRBV7-2 to TRBJ1-2, with TRBD1 matching over 7 bases. This CDR3 region has 14 residues. The germline V gene encodes CDR1 SGHTA and CDR2 FQGNSA. V shed 5 bases and J 5 bases; nucleotides not matched to a gene: 8. The CDR3 here is CASSADQGGYGYTF. The DNA for the CDR3 is TGTGCCAGCAGCGCAGACCAGGGGGGGTATGGCTACACCTTC.

The sample holds a few counts of this clonotype. The chain recombines TRBV29-1 with TRBJ2-5, with 10 nucleotides matching TRBD2. The CDR3 runs to 14 residues. V lost 6 bases and J lost 5; bases outside the gene matches: 9. CDR1 and CDR2 (germline): SQVTM, ANQGSEA. The CDR3 DNA reads as TGCAGCGTCCGGACCGGGACTAGCGAGGAGACCCAGTACTTC. The encoded protein is CSVRTGTSEETQYF.

Turning to this clonotype: Without the conserved terminal phenylalanine or tryptophan, this CDR3 likely stems from a read error. This chain joins TRBV18 and TRBJ1-2, with 9 bases matching TRBD1. Germline CDR1 is KGHSH and CDR2 is LQKENI. This CDR3 has 15 amino acids. The V and J ends lost 3 bases and 6 bases, in that order; junction bases with no gene match: 8. The CDR3 spells CASSPRTGDAHGYTL. CDR3 DNA sequence: TGTGCCAGCTCACCCAGGACAGGGGACGCTCATGGCTACACCTTG.

This clonotype was recorded at least ten times. The CDR3 region has the DNA TGTGCCAGCAGCGCCGATCCATCCACAGATACGCAGTATTTT. Translating it yields CASSADPSTDTQYF. The chain uses TRBV5-4 and TRBJ2-3; D gene ambiguous. CDR3 length: 14 amino acids. The V gene's germline CDR1 is SGHNT and CDR2 YYREEE (reference sequence). The V and J ends lost 4 bases and 2 bases respectively, with 11 bases between them.

This clonotype has ten or more counts. The chain has TRBV9 and TRBJ2-5, with TRBD1 identical over 10 bases. Germline-derived CDR1 and CDR2 are SGDLS and YYNGEE. The CDR3 is 14 residues long. V gave up 6 bases and J gave up 3 bases; unmatched junction bases: 5. The CDR3 nucleotides read TGTGCCAGCAAACCGGGACAGGGGAAAGAGACCCAGTACTTC. It codes for CASKPGQGKETQYF.

In this sample, this clonotype turned up many times. The chain employs TRBV10-3 and TRBJ1-3; D possibly corresponds to TRBD1 (5 bases). Trimming shortened V by 6 bases and J by 3 bases, and 9 bases separated the two germline ends. The CDR3 has 13 residues. Germline-derived CDR1 and CDR2 are ENHRY and SYGVKD. This CDR3 is CAIRYDSGNTIYF. The CDR3 region has the DNA TGTGCCATCAGATACGACAGTGGAAACACCATATATTTT.

The rearrangement uses TRBV30 and TRBJ1-1; D is uncertain. The CDR3 consists of 8 residues. With 8 bases removed from V and 10 bases from J, the gap between germline ends came to 8 bases. The germline V gene encodes CDR1 GTSNPN and CDR2 SVGIG (reference sequence). DNA for the CDR3: TGTGCCACAGCCGGAGCTTTCTTT. Translated, it gives CATAGAFF.